This T cell receptor (beta chain) was obtained from a study of T cell responses to AZD1222 COVID-19 vaccine. Concerning this clone: Its antigen is still unknown.

The CDR3 is made up of 14 amino acids. Between the trimmed V and J ends, which lost 1 base and 6 bases, there was a span of 13 bases. Germline-derived CDR1 and CDR2 are MNHNS and SASEGT. Assay: immunoSEQ multiplex PCR; the TCRdb copy retains only in-frame clones and omits some. The table lists 150,000 to 200,000 clones, 85% to 90% of them singletons. Overall study findings and caveats: Donors were chiefly white British, with a greater number of females, and clonal diversity was perhaps underestimated.

The chain couples TRBV6-1 to TRBJ2-7; D possibly uses TRBD1 or TRBD2 (5 bases each). Sequenced here: peripheral blood, sampled on day 0 of AZD1222 vaccination. The TCR was taken from an adult in good health. For the CDR3, the DNA is TGTGCCAGCAGTGAAGGGGTGGGGGAAGGCGAGCAGTACTTC. Its translation: CASSEGVGEGEQYF.